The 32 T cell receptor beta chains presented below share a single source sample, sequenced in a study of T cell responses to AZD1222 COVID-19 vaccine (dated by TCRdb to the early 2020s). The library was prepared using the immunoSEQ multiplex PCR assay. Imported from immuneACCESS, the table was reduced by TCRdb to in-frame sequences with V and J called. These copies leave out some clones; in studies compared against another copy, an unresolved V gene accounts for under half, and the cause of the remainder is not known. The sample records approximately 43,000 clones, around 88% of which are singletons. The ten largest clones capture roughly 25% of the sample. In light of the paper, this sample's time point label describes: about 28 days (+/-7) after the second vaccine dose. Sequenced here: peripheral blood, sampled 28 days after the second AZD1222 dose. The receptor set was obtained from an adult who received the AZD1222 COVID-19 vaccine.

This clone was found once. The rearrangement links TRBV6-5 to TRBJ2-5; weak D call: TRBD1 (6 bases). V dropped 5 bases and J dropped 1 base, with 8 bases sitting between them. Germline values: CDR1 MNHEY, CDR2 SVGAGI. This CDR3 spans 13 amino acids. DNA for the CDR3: TGTGCCAGCAGTAAGGACAGCCAAGAGACCCAGTACTTC. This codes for CASSKDSQETQYF.

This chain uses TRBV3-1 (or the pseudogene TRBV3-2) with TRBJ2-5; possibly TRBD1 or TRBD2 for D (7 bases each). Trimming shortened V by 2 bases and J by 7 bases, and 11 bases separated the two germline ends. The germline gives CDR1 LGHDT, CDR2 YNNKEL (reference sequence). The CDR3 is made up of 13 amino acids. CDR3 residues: CASSQTRGGTQYF. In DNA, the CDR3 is TGTGCCAGCAGCCAAACCAGGGGGGGGACCCAGTACTTC.

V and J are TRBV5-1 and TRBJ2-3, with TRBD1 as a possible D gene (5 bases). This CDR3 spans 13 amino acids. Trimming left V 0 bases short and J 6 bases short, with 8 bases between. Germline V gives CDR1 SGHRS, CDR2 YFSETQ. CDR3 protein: CASSLVTGDTQYF. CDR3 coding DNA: TGCGCCAGCAGCTTGGTAACAGGTGATACGCAGTATTTT.

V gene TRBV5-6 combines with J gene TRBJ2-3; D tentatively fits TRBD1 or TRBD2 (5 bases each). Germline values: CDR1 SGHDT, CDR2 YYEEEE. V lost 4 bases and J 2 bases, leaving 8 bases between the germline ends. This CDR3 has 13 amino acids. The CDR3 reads CASSRDPTDTQYF. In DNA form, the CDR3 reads TGTGCCAGCAGCCGGGACCCCACAGATACGCAGTATTTT.

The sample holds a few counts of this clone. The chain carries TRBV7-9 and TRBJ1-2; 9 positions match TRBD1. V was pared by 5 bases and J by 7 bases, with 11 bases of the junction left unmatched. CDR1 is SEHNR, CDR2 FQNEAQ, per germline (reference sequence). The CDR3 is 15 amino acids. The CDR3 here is CASSHIGTGTGGYTF. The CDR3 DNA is TGTGCCAGCAGCCACATCGGGACAGGGACTGGTGGCTACACCTTC.

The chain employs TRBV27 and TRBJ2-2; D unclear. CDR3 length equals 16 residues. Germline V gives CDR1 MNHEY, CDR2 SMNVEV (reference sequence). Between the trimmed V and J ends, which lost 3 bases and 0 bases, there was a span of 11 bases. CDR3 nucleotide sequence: TGTGCCAGCAGTTTTGGGTCGGCTCCGAACACCGGGGAGCTGTTTTTT. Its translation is CASSFGSAPNTGELFF.

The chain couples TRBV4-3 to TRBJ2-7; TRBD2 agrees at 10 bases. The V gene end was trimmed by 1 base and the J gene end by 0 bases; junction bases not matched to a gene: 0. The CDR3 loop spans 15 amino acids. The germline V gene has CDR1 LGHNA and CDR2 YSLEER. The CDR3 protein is CASSQVAGGSYEQYF. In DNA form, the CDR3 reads TGCGCCAGCAGCCAAGTAGCGGGGGGCTCCTACGAGCAGTACTTC.

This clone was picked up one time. CDR3 coding DNA: TGTGCCAGCACGGGGTTGGGCACTGAAGCTTTCTTT. It translates to CASTGLGTEAFF. The rearrangement links TRBV12-3 or TRBV12-4 to TRBJ1-1; D not resolved. CDR3 length: 12 residues. V was trimmed by 7 bases and J by 4 bases, leaving 10 bases between them.

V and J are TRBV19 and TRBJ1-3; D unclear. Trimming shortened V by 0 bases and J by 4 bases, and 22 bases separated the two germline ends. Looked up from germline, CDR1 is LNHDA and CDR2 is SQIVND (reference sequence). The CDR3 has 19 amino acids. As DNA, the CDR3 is TGTGCCAGTAGTATAGATCGCGTCCAGAAGAATTTCGGGGGAAACACCATATATTTT. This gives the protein CASSIDRVQKNFGGNTIYF.

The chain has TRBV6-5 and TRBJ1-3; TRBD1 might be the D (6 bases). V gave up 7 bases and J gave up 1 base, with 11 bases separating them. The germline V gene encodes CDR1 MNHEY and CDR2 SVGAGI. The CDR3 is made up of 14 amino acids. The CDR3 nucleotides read TGTGCCAGCAAAACAGGGAGTTCTGGAAACACCATATATTTT. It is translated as CASKTGSSGNTIYF.

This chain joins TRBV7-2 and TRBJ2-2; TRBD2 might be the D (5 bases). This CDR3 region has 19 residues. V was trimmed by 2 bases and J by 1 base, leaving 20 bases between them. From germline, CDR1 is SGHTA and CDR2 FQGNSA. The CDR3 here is CASSLPLLAPLVNTGELFF. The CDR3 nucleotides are TGTGCCAGCAGCTTACCCCTTCTAGCACCATTAGTGAACACCGGGGAGCTGTTTTTT.

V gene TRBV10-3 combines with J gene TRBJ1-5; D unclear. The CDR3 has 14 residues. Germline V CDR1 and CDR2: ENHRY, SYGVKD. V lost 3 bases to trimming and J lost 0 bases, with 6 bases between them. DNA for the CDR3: TGTGCCATCAGTGAACAGTATAGCAATCAGCCCCAGCATTTT. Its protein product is CAISEQYSNQPQHF.

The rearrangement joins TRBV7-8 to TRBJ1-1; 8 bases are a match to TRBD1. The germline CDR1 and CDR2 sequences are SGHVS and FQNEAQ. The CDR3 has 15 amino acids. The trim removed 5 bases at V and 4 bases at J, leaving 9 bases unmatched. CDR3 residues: CASSTRTGTITEAFF. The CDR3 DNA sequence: TGTGCCAGCAGCACCCGGACAGGGACGATCACTGAAGCTTTCTTT.

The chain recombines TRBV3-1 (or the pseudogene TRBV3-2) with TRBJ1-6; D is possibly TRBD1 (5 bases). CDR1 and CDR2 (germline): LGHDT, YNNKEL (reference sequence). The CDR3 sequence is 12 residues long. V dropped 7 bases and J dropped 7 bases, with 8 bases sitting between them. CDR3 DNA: TGTGCCAGCACCTCAGGGAATTCACCCCTCCACTTT. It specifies CASTSGNSPLHF.

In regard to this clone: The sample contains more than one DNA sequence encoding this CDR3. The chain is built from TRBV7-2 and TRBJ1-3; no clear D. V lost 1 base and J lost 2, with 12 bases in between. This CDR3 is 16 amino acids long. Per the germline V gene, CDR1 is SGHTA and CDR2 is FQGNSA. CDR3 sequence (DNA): TGTGCCAGCAGCTTAGGTTCGGGTGGCGCTGGAAACACCATATATTTT. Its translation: CASSLGSGGAGNTIYF. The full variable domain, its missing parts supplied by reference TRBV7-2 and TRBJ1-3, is GAGVSQSPSNKVTEKGKDVELRCDPISGHTALYWYRQSLGQGLEFLIYFQGNSAPDKSGLPSDRFSAERTGGSVSTLTIQRTQQEDSAVYLCASSLGSGGAGNTIYFGEGSWLTVV.

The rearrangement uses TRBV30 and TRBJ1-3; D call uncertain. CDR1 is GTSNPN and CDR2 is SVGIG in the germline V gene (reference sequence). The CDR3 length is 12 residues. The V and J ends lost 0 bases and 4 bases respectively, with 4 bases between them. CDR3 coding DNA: TGTGCCTGGAGTGTAAAAGGAAACACCATATATTTT. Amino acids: CAWSVKGNTIYF.

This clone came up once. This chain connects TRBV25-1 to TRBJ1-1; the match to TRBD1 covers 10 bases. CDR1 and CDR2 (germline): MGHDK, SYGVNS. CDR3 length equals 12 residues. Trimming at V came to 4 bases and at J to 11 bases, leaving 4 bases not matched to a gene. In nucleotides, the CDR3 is TGTGCCAGCAGTGGACAGGGGGCGCAGGCTTTCTTT. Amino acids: CASSGQGAQAFF.

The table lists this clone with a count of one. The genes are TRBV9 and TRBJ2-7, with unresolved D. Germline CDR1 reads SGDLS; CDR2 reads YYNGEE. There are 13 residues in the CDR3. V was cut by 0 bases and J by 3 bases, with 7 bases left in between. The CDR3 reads CASSVGQHYEQYF. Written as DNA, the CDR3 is TGTGCCAGCAGCGTAGGGCAGCACTACGAGCAGTACTTC.

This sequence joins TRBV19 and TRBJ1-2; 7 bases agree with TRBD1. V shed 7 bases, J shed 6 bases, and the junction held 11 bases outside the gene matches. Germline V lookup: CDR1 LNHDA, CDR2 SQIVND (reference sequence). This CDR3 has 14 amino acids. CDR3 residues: CASTPGQRGDGYTF. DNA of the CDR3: TGTGCCAGTACCCCGGGACAGCGGGGTGATGGCTACACCTTC.

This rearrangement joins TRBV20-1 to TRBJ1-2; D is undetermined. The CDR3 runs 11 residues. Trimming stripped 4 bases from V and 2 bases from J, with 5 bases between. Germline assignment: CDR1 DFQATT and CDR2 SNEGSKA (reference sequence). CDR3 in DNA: TGCAGTGCTACAGAGAACTATGGCTACACCTTC. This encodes CSATENYGYTF.

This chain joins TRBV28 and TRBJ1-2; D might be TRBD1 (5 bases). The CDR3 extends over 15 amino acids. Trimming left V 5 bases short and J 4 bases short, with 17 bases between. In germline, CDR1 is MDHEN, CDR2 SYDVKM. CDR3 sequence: CASSQPTGRPYGYTF. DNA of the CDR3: TGTGCCAGCAGTCAACCTACAGGACGCCCCTATGGCTACACCTTC.

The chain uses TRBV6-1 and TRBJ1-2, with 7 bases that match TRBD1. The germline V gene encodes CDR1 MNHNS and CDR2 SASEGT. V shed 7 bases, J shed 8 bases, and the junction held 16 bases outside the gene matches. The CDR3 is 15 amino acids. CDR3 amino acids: CASTRGGGANGGYTF. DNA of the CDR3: TGTGCCAGCACCAGGGGGGGAGGAGCGAATGGCGGCTACACCTTC.

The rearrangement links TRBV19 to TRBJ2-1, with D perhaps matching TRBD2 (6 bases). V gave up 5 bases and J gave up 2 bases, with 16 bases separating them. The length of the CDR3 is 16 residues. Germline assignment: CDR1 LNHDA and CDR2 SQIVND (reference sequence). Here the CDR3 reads CASSFLGTGTYNEQFF. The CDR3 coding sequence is TGTGCCAGTAGTTTCCTAGGGACTGGGACCTACAATGAGCAGTTCTTC.

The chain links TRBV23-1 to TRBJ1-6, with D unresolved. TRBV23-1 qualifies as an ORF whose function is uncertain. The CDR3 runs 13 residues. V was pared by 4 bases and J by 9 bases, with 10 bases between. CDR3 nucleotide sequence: TGCGCCAGCAGTCCGGAGATGTGTTCACCCCTCCACTTT. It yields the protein CASSPEMCSPLHF.

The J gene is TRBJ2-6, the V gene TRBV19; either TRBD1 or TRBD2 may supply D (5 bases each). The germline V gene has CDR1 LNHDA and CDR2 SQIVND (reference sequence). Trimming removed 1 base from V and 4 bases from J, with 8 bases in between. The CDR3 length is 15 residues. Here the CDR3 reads CASSIGGSGANVLTF. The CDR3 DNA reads TGTGCCAGTAGTATAGGGGGGTCCGGGGCCAACGTCCTGACTTTC.

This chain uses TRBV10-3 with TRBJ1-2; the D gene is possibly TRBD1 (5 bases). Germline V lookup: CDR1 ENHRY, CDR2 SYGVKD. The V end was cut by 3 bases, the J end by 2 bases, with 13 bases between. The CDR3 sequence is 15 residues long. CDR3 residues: CAISDGGKGNYGYTF. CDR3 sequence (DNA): TGTGCCATCAGTGATGGGGGAAAAGGGAACTATGGCTACACCTTC.

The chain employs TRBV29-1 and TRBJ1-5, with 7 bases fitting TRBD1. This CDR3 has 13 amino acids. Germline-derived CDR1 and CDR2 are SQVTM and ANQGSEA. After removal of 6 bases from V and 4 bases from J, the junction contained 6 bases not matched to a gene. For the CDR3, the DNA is TGCAGCGTCGTACAGGGGAATAATCAGCCCCAGCATTTT. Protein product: CSVVQGNNQPQHF.

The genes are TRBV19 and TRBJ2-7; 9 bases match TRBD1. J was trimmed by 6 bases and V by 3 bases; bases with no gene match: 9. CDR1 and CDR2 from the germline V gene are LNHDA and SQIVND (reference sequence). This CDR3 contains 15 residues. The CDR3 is CASSISDRGVLEQYF. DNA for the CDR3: TGTGCCAGTAGTATCAGCGACAGGGGGGTCCTCGAGCAGTACTTC.

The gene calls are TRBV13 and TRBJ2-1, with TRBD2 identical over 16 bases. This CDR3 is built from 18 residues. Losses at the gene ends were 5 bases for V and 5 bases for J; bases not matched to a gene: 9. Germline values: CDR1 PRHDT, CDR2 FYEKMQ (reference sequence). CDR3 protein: CASSRRGLAGGPDNEQFF. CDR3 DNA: TGTGCCAGCAGCCGCCGGGGACTAGCGGGAGGGCCCGACAATGAGCAGTTCTTC.

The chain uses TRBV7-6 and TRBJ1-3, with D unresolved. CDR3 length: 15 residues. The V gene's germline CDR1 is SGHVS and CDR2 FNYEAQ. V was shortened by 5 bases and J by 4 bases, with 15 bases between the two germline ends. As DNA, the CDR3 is TGTGCCAGCAGCGACCCTCGAGGGTCCGGAAACACCATATATTTT. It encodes CASSDPRGSGNTIYF.

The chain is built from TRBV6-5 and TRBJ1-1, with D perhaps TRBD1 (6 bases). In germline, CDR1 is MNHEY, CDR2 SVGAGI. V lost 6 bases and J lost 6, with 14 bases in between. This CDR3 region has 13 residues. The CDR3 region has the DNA TGTGCCAGCAGATTGCGGGGGGCCGCTGAAGCTTTCTTT. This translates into CASRLRGAAEAFF.

CDR3 protein: CASSFLQAAQHF. DNA of the CDR3: TGTGCCAGCAGTTTCCTACAGGCAGCCCAGCATTTT. V and J are TRBV12-3 or TRBV12-4 and TRBJ1-5; possibly TRBD1 for D (5 bases). The CDR3 has 12 residues. V was trimmed by 3 bases and J by 11 bases, leaving 11 bases between them.